Given below is one T cell receptor beta chain in context. The sample is drawn from a study of technical replicates of blood from a handful of donors. Per the germline V gene, CDR1 is SGHRS and CDR2 is YFSETQ. V was pared by 3 bases and J by 2 bases, with 2 bases of the junction left unmatched. There are 15 residues in the CDR3. TCRdb's copy holds only in-frame clones and misses some; the assay was immunoSEQ multiplex PCR. The sample lists about 71,000 clones; nearly 98% were seen once. The receptor was isolated from a human donor in good health. Material for sequencing was T cells isolated from PBMCs. This chain joins TRBV5-1 and TRBJ2-2; the match to TRBD1 covers 9 bases. The CDR3 region is CASSSTGGNTGELFF. CDR3 DNA: TGCGCCAGCAGCTCGACAGGGGGAAACACCGGGGAGCTGTTTTTT.